The 4 T cell receptor beta chains below were found in one sample sequenced in a study of blood T cell repertoires in COVID-19 (dated by TCRdb to between 2020 and 2021). Libraries were constructed by the immunoSEQ multiplex PCR assay. TCRdb carries this immuneACCESS record with in-frame sequences only. Its versions omit some clonotypes, under half of them owing to an unresolved V gene in the studies checked, with the rest unexplained. This sample gives about 140,000 clones in total; about 90% of them show up just once. The ten largest clones represent about 10% of the sample. Sequenced input: peripheral blood. The receptors were gathered from a man aged 60 to 69 with active or convalescent COVID-19.

The CDR3 protein is CASSLGLAGATDTQYF. CDR3 coding DNA: TGTGCCAGCAGTCTGGGACTAGCGGGAGCCACAGATACGCAGTATTTT. The genes are TRBV28 and TRBJ2-3; 14 bases are a match to TRBD2. V gave up 5 bases and J gave up 2 bases; unmatched junction bases: 3. The germline V gene has CDR1 MDHEN and CDR2 SYDVKM. This CDR3 is 16 amino acids long.

The rearrangement uses TRBV5-1 and TRBJ1-4; D is unclear. Germline CDR1 reads SGHRS; CDR2 reads YFSETQ. CDR3 length: 14 residues. The V and J ends lost 4 bases and 0 bases respectively, with 7 bases between them. In nucleotides, the CDR3 is TGCGCCAGCAGCCCCCGGGCAACTAATGAAAAACTGTTTTTT. Amino acids: CASSPRATNEKLFF.

The gene calls are TRBV19 and TRBJ2-4; D is ambiguous. The germline CDR1 and CDR2 sequences are LNHDA and SQIVND (reference sequence). V was trimmed by 1 base and J by 12 bases, leaving 10 bases between them. The CDR3 is 12 amino acids. The CDR3 region has the DNA TGTGCCAGTAGTATAGGGGCAAACTCTCAGTACTTC. Translation gives CASSIGANSQYF.

The gene calls are TRBV28 and TRBJ2-7; a possible D gene is TRBD2 (5 bases). V shed 4 bases and J shed 6 bases, with 16 bases lying between them. The CDR3 spans 14 residues. In germline, CDR1 is MDHEN, CDR2 SYDVKM. The CDR3 bases are TGTGCCAGCAGTTCACCGCCCTCGAGCGGCGAGCAGTACTTC. This translates into CASSSPPSSGEQYF. The full variable domain, with the rest looked up from reference TRBV28 and TRBJ2-7, is DVKVTQSSRYLVKRTGEKVFLECVQDMDHENMFWYRQDPGLGLRLIYFSYDVKMKEKGDIPEGYSVSREKKERFSLILESASTNQTSMYLCASSSPPSSGEQYFGPGTRLTVT.